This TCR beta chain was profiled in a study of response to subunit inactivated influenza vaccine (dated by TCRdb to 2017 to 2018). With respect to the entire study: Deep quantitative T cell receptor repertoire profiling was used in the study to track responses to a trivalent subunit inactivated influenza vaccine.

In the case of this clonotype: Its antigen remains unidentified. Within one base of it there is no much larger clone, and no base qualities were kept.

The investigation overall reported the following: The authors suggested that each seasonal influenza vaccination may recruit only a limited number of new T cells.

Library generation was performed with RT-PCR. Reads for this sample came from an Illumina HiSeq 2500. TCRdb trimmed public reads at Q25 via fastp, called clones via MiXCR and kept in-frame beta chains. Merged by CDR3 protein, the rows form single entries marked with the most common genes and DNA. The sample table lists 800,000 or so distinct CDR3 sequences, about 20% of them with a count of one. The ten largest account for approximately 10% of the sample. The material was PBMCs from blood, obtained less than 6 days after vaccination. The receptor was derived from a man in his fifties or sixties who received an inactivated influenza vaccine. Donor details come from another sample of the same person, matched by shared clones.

CDR3 sequence: CASSFTANTEAFF. The nucleotides are TGTGCCAGCAGTTTCACGGCGAACACTGAAGCTTTCTTT. This chain is built from TRBV12-3 or TRBV12-4 and TRBJ1-1, with the D gene too uncertain to name. Trimming costs V 3 bases and J 1 base, and their ends lie 6 bases apart. Taken from cysteine to phenylalanine, the CDR3 has 13 residues. Kept here is only the CDR3 DNA, which spans 39 bases and is read in frame from base 1.